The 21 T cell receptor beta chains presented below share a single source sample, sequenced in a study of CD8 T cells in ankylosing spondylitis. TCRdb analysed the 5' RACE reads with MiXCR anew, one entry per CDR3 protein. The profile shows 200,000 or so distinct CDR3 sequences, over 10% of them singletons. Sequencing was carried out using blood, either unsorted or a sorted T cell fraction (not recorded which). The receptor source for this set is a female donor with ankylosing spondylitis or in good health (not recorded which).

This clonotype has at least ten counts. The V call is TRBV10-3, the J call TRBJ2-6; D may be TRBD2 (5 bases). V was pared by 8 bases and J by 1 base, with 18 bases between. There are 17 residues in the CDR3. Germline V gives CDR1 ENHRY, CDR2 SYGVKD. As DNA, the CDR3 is TGTGCCATCGCGGCGATAACCGGGGTTTCTGGGGCCAACGTCCTGACTTTC. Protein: CAIAAITGVSGANVLTF.

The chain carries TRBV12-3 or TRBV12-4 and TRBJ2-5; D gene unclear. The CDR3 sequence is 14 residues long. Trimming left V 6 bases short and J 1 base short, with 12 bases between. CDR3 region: CASRGGQIQETQYF. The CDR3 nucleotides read TGTGCCAGCAGGGGTGGGCAGATCCAAGAGACCCAGTACTTC.

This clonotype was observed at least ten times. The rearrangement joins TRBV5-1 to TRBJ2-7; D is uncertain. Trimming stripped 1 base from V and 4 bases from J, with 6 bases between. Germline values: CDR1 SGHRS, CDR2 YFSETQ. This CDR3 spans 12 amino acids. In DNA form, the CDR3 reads TGCGCCAGCAGCTTGCCGGAGTACGAGCAGTACTTC. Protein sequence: CASSLPEYEQYF.

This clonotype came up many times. The DNA for the CDR3 is TGTGCCACCTCGAGGGAAAGCACAGATACGCAGTATTTT. As protein: CATSRESTDTQYF. The chain carries TRBV24-1 and TRBJ2-3, with a possible D match to TRBD2 (5 bases). Germline lookup yields CDR1 KGHDR and CDR2 SFDVKD. This CDR3 is built from 13 residues. The V and J ends lost 9 bases and 0 bases respectively, with 9 bases between them.

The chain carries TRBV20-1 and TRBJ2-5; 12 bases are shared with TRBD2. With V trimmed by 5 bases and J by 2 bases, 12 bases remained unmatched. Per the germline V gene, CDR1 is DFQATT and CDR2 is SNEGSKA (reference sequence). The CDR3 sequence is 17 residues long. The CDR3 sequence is CSALPELAGGSQETQYF. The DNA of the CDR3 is TGCAGTGCTCTCCCGGAACTAGCGGGAGGTTCACAAGAGACCCAGTACTTC.

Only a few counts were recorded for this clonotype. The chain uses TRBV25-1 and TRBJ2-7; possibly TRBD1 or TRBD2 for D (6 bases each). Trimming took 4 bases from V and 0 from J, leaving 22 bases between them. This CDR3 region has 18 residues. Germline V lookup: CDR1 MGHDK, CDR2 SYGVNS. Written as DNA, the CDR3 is TGTGCCAGCAGTGCGAAGCCTAAAAGGGGGGCAAGCTCCTACGAGCAGTACTTC. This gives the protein CASSAKPKRGASSYEQYF.

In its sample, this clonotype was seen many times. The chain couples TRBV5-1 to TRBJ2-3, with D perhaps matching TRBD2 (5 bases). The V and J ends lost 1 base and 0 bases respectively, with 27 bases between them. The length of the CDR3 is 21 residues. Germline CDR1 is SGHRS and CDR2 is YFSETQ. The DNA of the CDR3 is TGCGCCAGCAGCTTGACACGCGGGTATTCCAGGATGGATCCTAGCACAGATACGCAGTATTTT. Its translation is CASSLTRGYSRMDPSTDTQYF.

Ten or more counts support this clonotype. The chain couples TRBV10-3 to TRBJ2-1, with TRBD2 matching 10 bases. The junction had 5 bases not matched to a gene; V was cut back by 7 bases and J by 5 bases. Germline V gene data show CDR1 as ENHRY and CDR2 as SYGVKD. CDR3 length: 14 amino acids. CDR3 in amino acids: CAIKGTSAHNEQFF. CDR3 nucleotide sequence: TGTGCCATCAAGGGGACTAGCGCCCACAATGAGCAGTTCTTC.

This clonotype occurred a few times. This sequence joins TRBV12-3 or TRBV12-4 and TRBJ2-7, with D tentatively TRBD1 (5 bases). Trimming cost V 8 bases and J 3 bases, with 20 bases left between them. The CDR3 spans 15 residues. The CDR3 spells CASSLTAGPNYEQYF. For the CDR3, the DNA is TGTGCCAGCTCACTCACGGCAGGGCCAAACTACGAGCAGTACTTC.

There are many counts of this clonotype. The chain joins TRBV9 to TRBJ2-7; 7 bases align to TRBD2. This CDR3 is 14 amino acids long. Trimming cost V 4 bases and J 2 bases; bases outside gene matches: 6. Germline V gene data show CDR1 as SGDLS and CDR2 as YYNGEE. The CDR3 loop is CASSRGGGPYEQYF. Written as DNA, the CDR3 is TGTGCCAGCAGCCGCGGGGGAGGACCCTACGAGCAGTACTTC.

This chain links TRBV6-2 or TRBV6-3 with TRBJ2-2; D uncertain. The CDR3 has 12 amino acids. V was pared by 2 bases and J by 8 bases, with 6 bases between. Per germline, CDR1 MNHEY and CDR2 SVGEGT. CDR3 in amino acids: CASSYGSGELFF. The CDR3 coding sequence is TGTGCCAGCAGTTACGGGTCGGGGGAGCTGTTTTTT.

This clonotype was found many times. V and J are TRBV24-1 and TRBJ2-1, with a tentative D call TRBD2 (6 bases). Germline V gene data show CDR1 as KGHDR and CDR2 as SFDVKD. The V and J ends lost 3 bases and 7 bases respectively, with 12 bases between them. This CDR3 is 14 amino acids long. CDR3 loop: CATSDAGTGNEQFF. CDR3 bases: TGTGCCACCAGTGATGCGGGGACGGGAAATGAGCAGTTCTTC.

The CDR3 DNA follows: TGTGCCAGCAGATTAGTACAGAACTATGGCTACACCTTC. This codes for CASRLVQNYGYTF. This chain uses TRBV6-2 or TRBV6-3 with TRBJ1-2; no definite D call. The germline V and J ends were trimmed by 6 bases and 2 bases, with 10 bases remaining between them. The CDR3 is 13 amino acids. CDR1 and CDR2 from the germline V gene are MNHEY and SVGEGT.

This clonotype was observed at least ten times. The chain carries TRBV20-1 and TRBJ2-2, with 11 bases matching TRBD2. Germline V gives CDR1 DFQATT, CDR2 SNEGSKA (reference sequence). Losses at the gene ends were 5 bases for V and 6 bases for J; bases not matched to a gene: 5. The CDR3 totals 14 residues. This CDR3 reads CSAQTSGRSGELFF. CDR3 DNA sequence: TGCAGTGCTCAAACTAGCGGGAGATCCGGGGAGCTGTTTTTT.

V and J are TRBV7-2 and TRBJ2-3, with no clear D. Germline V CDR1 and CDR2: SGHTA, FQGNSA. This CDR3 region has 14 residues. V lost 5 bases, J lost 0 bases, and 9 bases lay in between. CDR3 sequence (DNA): TGTGCCAGCAGCGATTCGATTAGCACAGATACGCAGTATTTT. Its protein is CASSDSISTDTQYF.

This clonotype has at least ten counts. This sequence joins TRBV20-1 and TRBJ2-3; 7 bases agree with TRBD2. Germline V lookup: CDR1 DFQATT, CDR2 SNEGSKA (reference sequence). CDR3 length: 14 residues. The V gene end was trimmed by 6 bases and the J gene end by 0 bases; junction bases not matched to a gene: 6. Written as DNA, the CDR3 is TGCAGTGCCTCTAGCGGAACTAGCACAGATACGCAGTATTTT. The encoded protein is CSASSGTSTDTQYF.

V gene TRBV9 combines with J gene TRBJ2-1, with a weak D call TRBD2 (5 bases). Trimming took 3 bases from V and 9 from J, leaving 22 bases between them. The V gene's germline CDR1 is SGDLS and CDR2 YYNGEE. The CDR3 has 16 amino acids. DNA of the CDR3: TGTGCCAGCAGCGCGGCCGGGTCGCGGATGGGGAGTGAGCAGTTCTTC. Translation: CASSAAGSRMGSEQFF.

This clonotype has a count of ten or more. In DNA form, the CDR3 reads TGTGCCATCAGTGGGACTAGCGGGAGGGCCAGTAATGAGCAGTTCTTC. Its protein product is CAISGTSGRASNEQFF. The chain combines TRBV10-3 with TRBJ2-1; 15 bases align to TRBD2. The V and J ends lost 4 bases and 7 bases, in that order; junction bases with no gene match: 5. The CDR3 runs to 16 residues. The germline V gene encodes CDR1 ENHRY and CDR2 SYGVKD.

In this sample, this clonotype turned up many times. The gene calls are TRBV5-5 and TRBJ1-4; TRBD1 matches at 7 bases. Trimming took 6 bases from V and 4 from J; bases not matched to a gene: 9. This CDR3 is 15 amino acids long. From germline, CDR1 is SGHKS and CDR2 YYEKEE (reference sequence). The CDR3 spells CASMERGHLNEKLFF. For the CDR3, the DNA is TGTGCCAGCATGGAAAGGGGGCACCTTAATGAAAAACTGTTTTTT.

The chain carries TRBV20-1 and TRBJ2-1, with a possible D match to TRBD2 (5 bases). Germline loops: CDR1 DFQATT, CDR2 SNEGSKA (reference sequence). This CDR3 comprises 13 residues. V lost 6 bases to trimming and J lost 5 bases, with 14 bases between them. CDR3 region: CSAQRNENNEQFF. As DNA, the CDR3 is TGCAGTGCACAGCGGAACGAGAACAATGAGCAGTTCTTC.

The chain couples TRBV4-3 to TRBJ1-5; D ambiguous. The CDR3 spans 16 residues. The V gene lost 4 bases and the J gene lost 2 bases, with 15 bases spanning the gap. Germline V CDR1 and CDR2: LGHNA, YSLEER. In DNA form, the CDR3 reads TGCGCCAGCAGCCCGGGTTGGGCGCCGGGCAATCAGCCCCAGCATTTT. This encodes CASSPGWAPGNQPQHF.